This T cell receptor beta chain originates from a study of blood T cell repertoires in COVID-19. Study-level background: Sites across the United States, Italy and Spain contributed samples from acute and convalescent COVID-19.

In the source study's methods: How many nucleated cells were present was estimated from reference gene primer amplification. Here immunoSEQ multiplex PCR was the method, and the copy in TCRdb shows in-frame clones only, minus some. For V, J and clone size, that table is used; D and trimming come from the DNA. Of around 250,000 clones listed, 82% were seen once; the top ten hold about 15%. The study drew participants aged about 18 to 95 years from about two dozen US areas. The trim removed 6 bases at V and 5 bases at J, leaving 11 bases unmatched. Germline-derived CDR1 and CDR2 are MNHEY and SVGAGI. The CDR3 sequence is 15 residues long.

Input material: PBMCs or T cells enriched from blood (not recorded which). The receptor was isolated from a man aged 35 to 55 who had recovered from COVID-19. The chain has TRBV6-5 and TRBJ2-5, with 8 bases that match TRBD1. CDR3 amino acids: CASRARQGLGETQYF. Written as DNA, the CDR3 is TGTGCCAGCAGAGCCAGACAGGGGTTGGGGGAGACCCAGTACTTC.